One and the same sample provided the 5 T cell receptor beta chains below, sequenced in a study of regulatory T cells in long-lasting Graves disease. To make TCR beta libraries, researchers used iRepertoire HTBI primers and Arm-PCR of CDR3 regions. TCRdb recomputed calls from the multiplex PCR reads with MiXCR, one row per CDR3 protein. The sample has 400,000 to 500,000 distinct CDR3 sequences, roughly 20% seen once. Sample time point: persistent/refractory GD, antithyroid drugs over 5 years with positive TRAb. Scientists built the TCR library using RNA that was extracted from PBMCs. The input for sequencing was peripheral blood mononuclear cells (PBMCs), taken when the disease was refractory, from a patient treated with antithyroid drugs. The receptors stem from a female donor with Graves disease.

This clonotype has more than one count but fewer than ten. A read error may explain this, as a much larger clone is one base away. The V and J genes are TRBV6-5 and TRBJ2-7; 8 bases line up with TRBD2. Germline V lookup: CDR1 MNHEY, CDR2 SVGAGI. The V segment lost 0 bases and the J segment 9 bases; nucleotides outside the gene matches: 10. The CDR3 totals 15 residues. CDR3 amino acids: CASSYSGREAWGQYF. CDR3 sequence (DNA): TGTGCCAGCAGTTACTCGGGGCGGGAGGCTTGGGGGCAGTACTTC.

This clonotype was counted ten times or more. The chain employs TRBV20-1 and TRBJ2-7; perhaps D is TRBD1 or TRBD2 (5 bases each). The CDR3 runs to 15 residues. The germline V gene encodes CDR1 DFQATT and CDR2 SNEGSKA (reference sequence). Between the trimmed V and J ends, which lost 1 base and 3 bases, there was a span of 16 bases. In DNA form, the CDR3 reads TGCAGTGCTAGAGTGCTGGCAGGGACCCTCTACGAGCAGTACTTC. This sequence encodes CSARVLAGTLYEQYF.

This clonotype appeared many times. V and J are TRBV28 and TRBJ2-7; 14 bases agree with TRBD2. The CDR3 consists of 14 residues. Germline V gene data show CDR1 as MDHEN and CDR2 as SYDVKM. J was trimmed by 4 bases and V by 6 bases; bases with no gene match: 2. CDR3 amino acids: CASRRTSGGYEQYF. The CDR3 DNA reads TGTGCCAGCAGGAGGACTAGCGGGGGGTACGAGCAGTACTTC.

This clonotype was detected once. The chain carries TRBV9 and TRBJ1-1; possibly TRBD1 for D (5 bases). Germline V gene sequence: CDR1 SGDLS, CDR2 YYNGEE. The V end lost 0 bases, the J end lost 10 bases, and 13 bases lay between the germline ends. The CDR3 sequence is 13 residues long. Written as DNA, the CDR3 is TGTGCCAGCAGCGTAGGGACCGTCGGGACAGCTTTCTTT. This codes for CASSVGTVGTAFF.

This clonotype appeared once. The V call is TRBV18, the J call TRBJ1-2; D call uncertain. This CDR3 is built from 14 residues. Germline CDR1 reads KGHSH; CDR2 reads LQKENI. V was trimmed by 2 bases and J by 7 bases, leaving 14 bases between them. The CDR3 spells CASSPMTHTTGYTF. CDR3 sequence (DNA): TGTGCCAGCTCACCAATGACCCACACTACTGGCTACACCTTC.